This TCR beta chain appears in the sequencing data of a study of T-cell reconstitution after alpha-beta-depleted transplantation in children. Trimming took 3 bases from V and 0 from J, leaving 10 bases between them. This CDR3 region has 15 residues. Construction of the TCRbeta library involved unique molecular identifiers. TCRdb itself ran the PCR reads through MiXCR, one entry per CDR3 protein. This table holds about 420,000 distinct CDR3 sequences, roughly a tenth found once. The sample was PBMCs from the stem cell graft donor, taken from the stem cell graft. The chain recombines TRBV12-3 or TRBV12-4 with TRBJ2-3; D perhaps matches TRBD2 (6 bases). The sequence was obtained from a human donor who donated a stem cell graft to a child with acute myeloid leukemia. The CDR3 region is CASSFGGMSTDTQYF. The CDR3 bases are TGTGCCAGCAGTTTCGGCGGGATGAGCACAGATACGCAGTATTTT.